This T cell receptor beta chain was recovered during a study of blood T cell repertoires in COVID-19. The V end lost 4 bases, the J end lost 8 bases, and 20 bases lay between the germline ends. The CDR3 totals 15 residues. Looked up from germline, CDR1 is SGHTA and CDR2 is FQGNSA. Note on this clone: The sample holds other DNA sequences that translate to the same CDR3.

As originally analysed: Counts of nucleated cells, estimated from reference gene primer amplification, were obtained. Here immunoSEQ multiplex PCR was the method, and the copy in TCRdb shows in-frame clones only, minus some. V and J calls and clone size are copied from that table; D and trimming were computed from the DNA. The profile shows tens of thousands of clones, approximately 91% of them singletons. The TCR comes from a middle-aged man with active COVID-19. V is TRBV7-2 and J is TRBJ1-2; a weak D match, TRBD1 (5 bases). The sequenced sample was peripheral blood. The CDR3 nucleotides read TGTGCCAGCAGCTCCTACTTTGGTGGGGAGGGGGGCTACACCTTC. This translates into CASSSYFGGEGGYTF.